The 30 T cell receptor beta chains reported below all come from one sample, sequenced in a study of cytomegalovirus exposure and HLA in healthy donors. PCR involved 60 Vbeta and 13 Jbeta primers. Sequenced by immunoSEQ multiplex PCR; TCRdb stores in-frame clones only, minus some. The sample has approximately 150,000 clones, about 76% seen once. The source material was PBMCs. The receptors here all came from a woman between 35 and 50 years old in good health and CMV-seropositive.

V and J are TRBV7-2 and TRBJ2-1; TRBD2 matches at 7 bases. Germline V gives CDR1 SGHTA, CDR2 FQGNSA. CDR3 length equals 15 residues. The trim removed 3 bases at V and 5 bases at J, leaving 7 bases unmatched. CDR3 nucleotides: TGTGCCAGCAGCTTGGGCGGGAGAATCCACAATGAGCAGTTCTTC. Translating it yields CASSLGGRIHNEQFF.

The CDR3 DNA follows: TGCAGCGTTGAAGGCAGTCCCCTCACAGATACGCAGTATTTT. Residues: CSVEGSPLTDTQYF. The chain joins TRBV29-1 to TRBJ2-3; D is unclear. The CDR3 is 14 amino acids. Germline V gene data show CDR1 as SQVTM and CDR2 as ANQGSEA. V lost 1 base, J lost 2 bases, and 10 bases lay in between.

J is TRBJ2-3 and V is TRBV5-1; D not resolved. The V end was cut by 3 bases, the J end by 6 bases, with 5 bases between. The CDR3 loop spans 11 amino acids. The V gene's germline CDR1 is SGHRS and CDR2 YFSETQ. The DNA for the CDR3 is TGCGCCAGCAGCTCAGCGGATACGCAGTATTTT. Amino acids: CASSSADTQYF. The whole variable domain, remainder taken from reference TRBV5-1 and TRBJ2-3, is KAGVTQTPRYLIKTRGQQVTLSCSPISGHRSVSWYQQTPGQGLQFLFEYFSETQRNKGNFPGRFSGRQFSNSRSEMNVSTLELGDSALYLCASSSADTQYFGPGTRLTVL.

The chain employs TRBV7-2 and TRBJ2-2; D uncertain. V shed 2 bases and J shed 4 bases, with 8 bases lying between them. The CDR3 is made up of 14 amino acids. CDR1 is SGHTA, CDR2 FQGNSA, per germline. The CDR3 protein is CASSLSRGTGELFF. For the CDR3, the DNA is TGTGCCAGCAGCTTAAGTCGAGGCACCGGGGAGCTGTTTTTT. Drawing the rest from reference TRBV7-2 and TRBJ2-2, the complete variable domain is GAGVSQSPSNKVTEKGKDVELRCDPISGHTALYWYRQSLGQGLEFLIYFQGNSAPDKSGLPSDRFSAERTGGSVSTLTIQRTQQEDSAVYLCASSLSRGTGELFFGEGSRLTVL.

A word on this clone: The identical CDR3 is also encoded by other nucleotide sequences in the sample. This sequence joins TRBV19 and TRBJ1-2, with TRBD1 matching over 7 bases. This CDR3 has 12 amino acids. V shed 8 bases, J shed 5 bases, and the junction held 5 bases outside the gene matches. Germline values: CDR1 LNHDA, CDR2 SQIVND (reference sequence). The CDR3 sequence is CASSGQNYGYTF. The CDR3 DNA is TGTGCCAGTTCGGGACAGAATTATGGCTACACCTTC.

This sequence joins TRBV30 and TRBJ1-5; TRBD1 agrees at 7 bases. This CDR3 comprises 12 residues. Germline CDR1 GTSNPN, CDR2 SVGIG (reference sequence). The V segment lost 4 bases and the J segment 9 bases; nucleotides outside the gene matches: 6. CDR3 residues: CAWNQGVRPQHF. The CDR3 DNA reads TGTGCCTGGAACCAGGGGGTCCGGCCCCAGCATTTT.

This chain joins TRBV6-1 and TRBJ1-1; D unresolved. Germline V lookup: CDR1 MNHNS, CDR2 SASEGT. The CDR3 loop spans 12 amino acids. V gave up 8 bases and J gave up 3 bases, with 10 bases separating them. CDR3 amino acids: CASGQVDTEAFF. The CDR3 bases are TGTGCCAGCGGGCAAGTGGACACTGAAGCTTTCTTT.

This chain joins TRBV10-3 and TRBJ2-3; 8 bases fit TRBD2. Per the germline V gene, CDR1 is ENHRY and CDR2 is SYGVKD. CDR3 size: 16 residues. With 3 bases clipped from V and 2 bases from J, the junction kept 7 bases outside the gene matches. This chain's CDR3 is CAISDSSGPITDTQYF. The DNA for the CDR3 is TGTGCCATCAGTGACTCTAGCGGGCCGATCACAGATACGCAGTATTTT.

This chain uses TRBV5-1 with TRBJ1-1, with TRBD1 matching over 7 bases. V shed 2 bases and J 11 bases; nucleotides not matched to a gene: 15. The germline V gene has CDR1 SGHRS and CDR2 YFSETQ. The CDR3 has 15 residues. The CDR3 nucleotides read TGCGCCAGCAGCTTCTCGGACAGGAGTAATGGGAGGGCTTTCTTT. Its protein is CASSFSDRSNGRAFF. The variable domain in full, with the rest retrieved from reference TRBV5-1 and TRBJ1-1, is KAGVTQTPRYLIKTRGQQVTLSCSPISGHRSVSWYQQTPGQGLQFLFEYFSETQRNKGNFPGRFSGRQFSNSRSEMNVSTLELGDSALYLCASSFSDRSNGRAFFGQGTRLTVV.

V usage is TRBV7-2 and J usage is TRBJ2-3; 12 nucleotides align to TRBD2. Germline CDR1 SGHTA, CDR2 FQGNSA. Unmatched junction bases numbered 1, after V lost 1 base and J lost 2 bases. The length of the CDR3 is 16 residues. The CDR3 sequence is CASSLGLAGATDTQYF. In DNA form, the CDR3 reads TGTGCCAGCAGCTTAGGACTAGCGGGGGCCACAGATACGCAGTATTTT. Full variable domain (missing parts from reference TRBV7-2 and TRBJ2-3): GAGVSQSPSNKVTEKGKDVELRCDPISGHTALYWYRQSLGQGLEFLIYFQGNSAPDKSGLPSDRFSAERTGGSVSTLTIQRTQQEDSAVYLCASSLGLAGATDTQYFGPGTRLTVL.

This sequence joins TRBV7-6 and TRBJ2-3, with a tentative D call TRBD1 (5 bases). The CDR3 is 14 residues long. Trimming stripped 4 bases from V and 4 bases from J, with 12 bases between. Germline values: CDR1 SGHVS, CDR2 FNYEAQ. CDR3 protein: CASSSPLGADTQYF. The CDR3 nucleotides read TGTGCCAGCAGCTCCCCCCTAGGGGCAGATACGCAGTATTTT.

This clone was recorded a few times. The V gene is TRBV30, the J gene TRBJ2-1; TRBD2 aligns across 8 bases. With V trimmed by 3 bases and J by 4 bases, 8 bases remained unmatched. Per the germline V gene, CDR1 is GTSNPN and CDR2 is SVGIG (reference sequence). The CDR3 loop spans 15 amino acids. CDR3: CAWRVAGGPYNEQFF. CDR3 nucleotide sequence: TGTGCCTGGAGAGTCGCGGGGGGCCCTTACAATGAGCAGTTCTTC.

This clone was detected only a few times. This chain links TRBV7-2 with TRBJ1-3; 7 positions agree with TRBD1. The V and J ends lost 7 bases and 4 bases, in that order; junction bases with no gene match: 4. The CDR3 runs to 13 residues. Germline lookup yields CDR1 SGHTA and CDR2 FQGNSA. DNA for the CDR3: TGTGCCAGCAAGGGACAGCAAGGAAACACCATATATTTT. It is translated as CASKGQQGNTIYF.

This chain uses TRBV6-6 with TRBJ1-1; no clear D. The V end was cut by 5 bases, the J end by 1 base, with 8 bases between. Germline loops: CDR1 MNHNY, CDR2 SVGAGI (reference sequence). This CDR3 region has 13 residues. CDR3 in DNA: TGTGCCAGCAGTCCCCAGGAGAACACTGAAGCTTTCTTT. It codes for CASSPQENTEAFF.

This clone has just one count. J is TRBJ1-2 and V is TRBV10-3; no definite D call. The CDR3 covers 14 residues. Trimming removed 0 bases from V and 2 bases from J, with 7 bases in between. The germline gives CDR1 ENHRY, CDR2 SYGVKD. The chain's CDR3 is CAISESSPNYGYTF. Here the CDR3 DNA reads TGTGCCATCAGTGAGTCCAGTCCCAACTATGGCTACACCTTC.

With respect to this clone: This same CDR3 is encoded by further DNA sequences in the sample. The J gene is TRBJ2-3, the V gene TRBV7-9, with 12 bases matching TRBD2. From germline, CDR1 is SEHNR and CDR2 FQNEAQ (reference sequence). J gave up 5 bases and V 3 bases, and 0 bases lay outside the gene matches. The CDR3 sequence is 14 residues long. CDR3 residues: CASSLGLAGDTQYF. The CDR3 bases are TGTGCCAGCAGCTTGGGACTAGCGGGAGATACGCAGTATTTT.

The V and J genes are TRBV5-1 and TRBJ2-1; 15 bases are shared with TRBD2. The CDR3 extends over 16 amino acids. V dropped 4 bases and J dropped 6; count of bases not matched to a gene: 5. Germline-derived CDR1 and CDR2 are SGHRS and YFSETQ. CDR3 protein: CASSPGLAGGLNEQFF. The CDR3 bases are TGCGCCAGCAGCCCTGGACTAGCGGGGGGGCTCAATGAGCAGTTCTTC.

J is TRBJ2-3 and V is TRBV7-2; D unresolved. This CDR3 comprises 16 residues. Trimming took 1 base from V and 1 from J, leaving 12 bases between them. Germline assignment: CDR1 SGHTA and CDR2 FQGNSA. CDR3 sequence: CASSLGSSVRTDTQYF. The CDR3 DNA follows: TGTGCCAGCAGCTTAGGGTCGAGCGTCCGCACAGATACGCAGTATTTT.

This clone was counted a few times. The chain employs TRBV4-3 and TRBJ2-1; 9 bases are a match to TRBD2. Germline lookup yields CDR1 LGHNA and CDR2 YSLEER. The CDR3 is made up of 16 amino acids. Trimming removed 0 bases from V and 6 bases from J; junction bases left unmatched: 6. The CDR3 sequence: CASSQDLGRGGNEQFF. In DNA, the CDR3 is TGCGCCAGCAGCCAAGATCTTGGGCGGGGGGGCAATGAGCAGTTCTTC.

The V call is TRBV5-1, the J call TRBJ1-2; D ambiguous. The CDR3 loop spans 12 amino acids. The germline V gene encodes CDR1 SGHRS and CDR2 YFSETQ. Trimming pared 5 bases from V and 3 bases from J, leaving 8 bases between. The CDR3 is CASREPDYGYTF. CDR3 DNA sequence: TGCGCCAGCAGGGAGCCTGACTATGGCTACACCTTC.

This clone was seen a handful of times. The rearrangement uses TRBV10-3 and TRBJ1-3; perhaps TRBD1 as D (5 bases). V was cut by 5 bases and J by 0 bases, with 14 bases left in between. This CDR3 comprises 16 residues. CDR1 is ENHRY and CDR2 is SYGVKD in the germline V gene. For the CDR3, the DNA is TGTGCCATCAGTTCCCAACAGGTTAACTCTGGAAACACCATATATTTT. It specifies CAISSQQVNSGNTIYF.

The genes are TRBV14 and TRBJ2-3; D not certain. V lost 4 bases, J lost 1 base, and 9 bases lay in between. The CDR3 contains 14 residues. The V gene's germline CDR1 is SGHDN and CDR2 FVKESK. CDR3: CASSPTLGTDTQYF. CDR3 bases: TGTGCCAGCAGCCCAACTCTCGGCACAGATACGCAGTATTTT.

This clone appeared once. The chain uses TRBV4-1 and TRBJ1-5, with 7 bases identical to TRBD1. This CDR3 comprises 14 residues. V gave up 3 bases and J gave up 4 bases; unmatched junction bases: 3. Germline assignment: CDR1 MGHRA and CDR2 YSYEKL. The CDR3: CASSQPQGNQPQHF. The CDR3 DNA is TGCGCCAGCAGCCAGCCACAGGGGAATCAGCCCCAGCATTTT.

The J gene is TRBJ1-2, the V gene TRBV11-2; D possibly corresponds to TRBD1 (5 bases). The CDR3 runs 15 residues. CDR1 and CDR2 from the germline V gene are SGHAT and FQNNGV. With 0 bases removed from V and 6 bases from J, the gap between germline ends came to 14 bases. CDR3 bases: TGTGCCAGCAGCTTAGAGTTTAGGGGTTGGAATGGCTACACCTTC. It yields the protein CASSLEFRGWNGYTF. Together with reference TRBV11-2 and TRBJ1-2, the CDR3 gives the full variable domain: EAGVAQSPRYKIIEKRQSVAFWCNPISGHATLYWYQQILGQGPKLLIQFQNNGVVDDSQLPKDRFSAERLKGVDSTLKIQPAKLEDSAVYLCASSLEFRGWNGYTFGSGTRLTVV.

J is TRBJ1-1 and V is TRBV6-6; 8 bases fit TRBD1. This CDR3 comprises 14 residues. J lost 2 bases, V lost 8 bases, and 7 bases had no gene match. The V gene's germline CDR1 is MNHNY and CDR2 SVGAGI (reference sequence). CDR3 coding DNA: TGTGCCAGCCGCAGGGACAGGAGAAACACTGAAGCTTTCTTT. Encoded protein: CASRRDRRNTEAFF.

In this sample, this clone turned up once. The chain uses TRBV11-3 and TRBJ2-1; the D gene is possibly TRBD2 (6 bases). Trimming pared 5 bases from V and 6 bases from J, leaving 14 bases between. The CDR3 consists of 14 residues. The germline V gene encodes CDR1 SGHNT and CDR2 YENEEA. CDR3 sequence: CASSGLGTPNEQFF. CDR3 DNA: TGTGCCAGCAGCGGCCTCGGGACTCCCAATGAGCAGTTCTTC.

The V call is TRBV7-2, the J call TRBJ2-7; D gene ambiguous. Per germline, CDR1 SGHTA and CDR2 FQGNSA. CDR3 length equals 15 residues. Trimming took off 1 base at V and 7 bases at J, with 17 bases between the two ends. The CDR3 DNA is TGTGCCAGCAGCTTAGTTTACGATCCCTTGGAGGAGCAGTACTTC. Its protein product is CASSLVYDPLEEQYF.

This clone was detected once. This chain uses TRBV28 with TRBJ2-7; D could derive from TRBD1 or TRBD2 (6 bases each). The CDR3 has 13 residues. CDR1 is MDHEN and CDR2 is SYDVKM in the germline V gene. Trimming removed 6 bases from V and 2 bases from J, with 11 bases in between. This chain's CDR3 is CASRLGGTYEQYF. The CDR3 coding sequence is TGTGCCAGCAGATTAGGGGGGACCTACGAGCAGTACTTC.

The rearrangement uses TRBV4-2 and TRBJ2-3, with D possibly matching TRBD1 (6 bases). There are 12 residues in the CDR3. CDR1 and CDR2 from the germline V gene are LGHNA and YNFKEQ. V dropped 1 base and J dropped 8 bases, with 7 bases sitting between them. CDR3 bases: TGTGCCAGCAGCCAAGGAGGGGGTACGCAGTATTTT. It translates to CASSQGGGTQYF.

The chain uses TRBV28 and TRBJ2-5, with 9 bases lining up with TRBD1. Losses at the gene ends were 5 bases for V and 5 bases for J; bases not matched to a gene: 9. Germline V CDR1 and CDR2: MDHEN, SYDVKM. The CDR3 is 15 amino acids. In DNA form, the CDR3 reads TGTGCCAGCAGTACTCCCGGGACAGGGAGGGAGACCCAGTACTTC. Amino acid sequence: CASSTPGTGRETQYF.